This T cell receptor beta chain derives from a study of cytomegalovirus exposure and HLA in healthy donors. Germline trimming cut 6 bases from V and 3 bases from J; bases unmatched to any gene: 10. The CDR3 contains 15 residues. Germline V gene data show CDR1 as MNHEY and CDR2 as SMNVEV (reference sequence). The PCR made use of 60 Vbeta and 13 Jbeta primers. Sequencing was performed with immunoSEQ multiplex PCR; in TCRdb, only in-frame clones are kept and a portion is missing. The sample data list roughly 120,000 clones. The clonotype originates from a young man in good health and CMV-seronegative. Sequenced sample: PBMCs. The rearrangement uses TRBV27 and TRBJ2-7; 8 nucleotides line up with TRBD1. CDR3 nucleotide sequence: TGTGCCAGCAGCCCCGGACAGGGAAGTTTCTACGAGCAGTACTTC. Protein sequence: CASSPGQGSFYEQYF.